What follows are 18 T cell receptor beta chains derived from one specimen sequenced in a study of blood T cell repertoires in COVID-19. TCRdb's table, derived via immunoSEQ multiplex PCR, lists solely in-frame clones and lacks some. Of approximately 330,000 clones in the sample, approximately 88% are singletons; the top ten hold roughly a tenth. Sequencing was done on a sample of peripheral blood. These receptors originate from a man aged 30 to 39 with COVID-19, enrolled during active disease.

Comments on this clone: Other DNA sequences in this sample translate to the same CDR3. The J gene is TRBJ2-5, the V gene TRBV5-1; D unresolved. The length of the CDR3 is 11 residues. V was shortened by 4 bases and J by 2 bases, with 3 bases between the two germline ends. From germline, CDR1 is SGHRS and CDR2 YFSETQ. CDR3 nucleotide sequence: TGCGCCAGCAGCCAGCAAGAGACCCAGTACTTC. Translated: CASSQQETQYF.

The chain uses TRBV25-1 and TRBJ1-1, with 8 bases lining up with TRBD1. The CDR3 is 13 residues long. Germline V gene lookup returns CDR1 MGHDK and CDR2 SYGVNS. Losses at the gene ends were 9 bases for V and 5 bases for J; bases not matched to a gene: 8. CDR3 loop: CASKDRGTTEAFF. The CDR3 DNA reads as TGTGCCAGTAAAGACAGGGGAACTACTGAAGCTTTCTTT. Combining the CDR3 with reference TRBV25-1 and TRBJ1-1 gives the whole variable domain EADIYQTPRYLVIGTGKKITLECSQTMGHDKMYWYQQDPGMELHLIHYSYGVNSTEKGDLSSESTVSRIRTEHFPLTLESARPSHTSQYLCASKDRGTTEAFFGQGTRLTVV.

This clone was recorded only once. The rearrangement joins TRBV6-2 or TRBV6-3 to TRBJ2-6; D ambiguous. CDR3 length equals 16 residues. V was clipped by 6 bases and J by 1 base, with 13 bases between them. From germline, CDR1 is MNHEY and CDR2 SVGEGT. CDR3 nucleotide sequence: TGTGCCAGCAGCCGCAACCCAGGTTCTGGGGCCAACGTCCTGACTTTC. As protein: CASSRNPGSGANVLTF.

V gene TRBV6-5 combines with J gene TRBJ2-3; maybe TRBD2 (6 bases). The ends were cut back, 6 bases at V and 5 bases at J, with 15 bases in the middle. The CDR3 is 14 amino acids. Germline V gene sequence: CDR1 MNHEY, CDR2 SVGAGI. The chain's CDR3 is CASRPGTQGDTQYF. The CDR3 DNA reads as TGTGCCAGCAGACCAGGGACTCAAGGAGATACGCAGTATTTT.

This chain connects TRBV24-1 to TRBJ1-2, with 7 bases aligning to TRBD1. V gave up 4 bases and J gave up 0 bases; unmatched junction bases: 10. The CDR3 has 17 amino acids. The V gene's germline CDR1 is KGHDR and CDR2 SFDVKD. The CDR3 reads CATSDKQGPGPNYGYTF. In nucleotides, the CDR3 is TGTGCCACCAGTGACAAACAGGGGCCGGGGCCTAACTATGGCTACACCTTC.

Turning to this clone: The identical CDR3 is also encoded by other nucleotide sequences in the sample. This sequence joins TRBV6-5 and TRBJ2-7; 7 nucleotides line up with TRBD1. CDR3 length: 12 amino acids. Trimming removed 4 bases from V and 4 bases from J; junction bases left unmatched: 1. Germline CDR1 is MNHEY and CDR2 is SVGAGI. The CDR3 nucleotides are TGTGCCAGCAGTTCACAGGGGTACGAGCAGTACTTC. As protein: CASSSQGYEQYF.

This clone occurred a few times. The chain links TRBV19 to TRBJ1-6, with D uncertain. Germline V gives CDR1 LNHDA, CDR2 SQIVND (reference sequence). This CDR3 is 13 amino acids long. Between the trimmed V and J ends, which lost 6 bases and 14 bases, there was a span of 17 bases. CDR3 nucleotide sequence: TGTGCCAGTAGGGACTCCTCCCTTATGGCCCTCCACTTT. Translated: CASRDSSLMALHF.

The CDR3 region has the DNA TGTGCCAGCAGCAATCTCCAGACACTTACCTACGAGCAGTACTTC. The encoded protein is CASSNLQTLTYEQYF. The chain has TRBV6-6 and TRBJ2-7; D is unresolved. The V and J ends lost 6 bases and 2 bases respectively, with 17 bases between them. CDR1 is MNHNY, CDR2 SVGAGI, per germline (reference sequence). This CDR3 spans 15 amino acids.

The chain uses TRBV7-6 and TRBJ1-3; 11 bases match TRBD1. The germline V gene encodes CDR1 SGHVS and CDR2 FNYEAQ. CDR3 length equals 16 residues. Germline trimming cut 5 bases from V and 1 base from J; bases unmatched to any gene: 4. The CDR3 nucleotides read TGTGCCAGCAGCCCGGGACAGGGGGTGTCTGGAAACACCATATATTTT. This gives the protein CASSPGQGVSGNTIYF.

This clone was seen a few times. The chain employs TRBV4-2 and TRBJ2-5, with 10 bases lining up with TRBD2. CDR3 length: 16 amino acids. With V trimmed by 0 bases and J by 5 bases, 6 bases remained unmatched. Germline values: CDR1 LGHNA, CDR2 YNFKEQ. The CDR3 nucleotides read TGTGCCAGCAGCCAAGAGAAACTAGCGGGGTTGGAGACCCAGTACTTC. Protein product: CASSQEKLAGLETQYF.

J is TRBJ2-1 and V is TRBV19, with 8 bases lining up with TRBD2. CDR1 LNHDA and CDR2 SQIVND come from the germline V gene (reference sequence). After removal of 2 bases from V and 8 bases from J, the junction contained 14 bases not matched to a gene. The CDR3 spans 17 residues. CDR3 protein: CASSIWGPSGRGDEQFF. DNA of the CDR3: TGTGCCAGTAGTATATGGGGCCCAAGCGGGAGAGGGGATGAGCAGTTCTTC.

In this sample, this clone turned up many times. The V gene is TRBV3-1 (or the pseudogene TRBV3-2), the J gene TRBJ2-1, with 9 bases fitting TRBD2. Trimming at V came to 0 bases and at J to 0 bases, leaving 15 bases not matched to a gene. The length of the CDR3 is 21 residues. CDR1 and CDR2 (germline): LGHDT, YNNKEL (reference sequence). CDR3 loop: CASSQDPMTSGEIYSYNEQFF. CDR3 coding DNA: TGTGCCAGCAGCCAAGATCCTATGACTAGCGGAGAGATTTACTCCTACAATGAGCAGTTCTTC.

This chain uses TRBV5-4 with TRBJ2-2; D unclear. The CDR3 covers 14 residues. CDR1 is SGHNT, CDR2 YYREEE, per germline (reference sequence). Trimming took 0 bases from V and 3 from J, leaving 6 bases between them. The CDR3 sequence: CASSLAPYTGELFF. As DNA, the CDR3 is TGTGCCAGCAGCTTGGCCCCTTACACCGGGGAGCTGTTTTTT.

The gene calls are TRBV4-1 and TRBJ2-1; 7 nucleotides align to TRBD2. The CDR3 is 16 residues long. The V gene end was trimmed by 4 bases and the J gene end by 6 bases; junction bases not matched to a gene: 12. CDR1 is MGHRA and CDR2 is YSYEKL in the germline V gene. The DNA for the CDR3 is TGCGCCAGCAGCCGTTCCGGGGGGACGGGATTCAATGAGCAGTTCTTC. Encoded protein: CASSRSGGTGFNEQFF.

This chain joins TRBV18 and TRBJ2-7; D is possibly TRBD1 (6 bases). From germline, CDR1 is KGHSH and CDR2 LQKENI. Trimming took 5 bases from V and 7 from J, leaving 12 bases between them. The CDR3 is made up of 12 amino acids. CDR3 loop: CASSVSTGEQYF. The CDR3 DNA is TGTGCCAGCTCAGTTAGTACAGGGGAGCAGTACTTC.

The V and J genes are TRBV28 and TRBJ2-7; 9 bases match TRBD1. Trimming took 5 bases from V and 6 from J; bases not matched to a gene: 11. Germline V gives CDR1 MDHEN, CDR2 SYDVKM. The CDR3 has 15 amino acids. The CDR3 here is CASSPNYWTGAEQYF. Here the CDR3 DNA reads TGTGCCAGCAGTCCTAATTACTGGACAGGGGCCGAGCAGTACTTC.

This chain connects TRBV4-3 to TRBJ2-1; TRBD2 matches at 7 bases. V lost 0 bases and J lost 5; bases outside the gene matches: 7. Looked up from germline, CDR1 is LGHNA and CDR2 is YSLEER. This CDR3 comprises 16 residues. CDR3 in amino acids: CASSQDFASGDNEQFF. The CDR3 region has the DNA TGCGCCAGCAGCCAAGATTTCGCTAGCGGAGACAATGAGCAGTTCTTC.

The chain couples TRBV5-1 to TRBJ1-4; the D is unclear. Deletions cut 4 bases from V and 8 bases from J, with 12 bases between. Germline V gene sequence: CDR1 SGHRS, CDR2 YFSETQ. This CDR3 region has 13 residues. CDR3 sequence (DNA): TGCGCCAGCAGCGCTTTATCTGAGGAAAAACTGTTTTTT. Its protein is CASSALSEEKLFF.